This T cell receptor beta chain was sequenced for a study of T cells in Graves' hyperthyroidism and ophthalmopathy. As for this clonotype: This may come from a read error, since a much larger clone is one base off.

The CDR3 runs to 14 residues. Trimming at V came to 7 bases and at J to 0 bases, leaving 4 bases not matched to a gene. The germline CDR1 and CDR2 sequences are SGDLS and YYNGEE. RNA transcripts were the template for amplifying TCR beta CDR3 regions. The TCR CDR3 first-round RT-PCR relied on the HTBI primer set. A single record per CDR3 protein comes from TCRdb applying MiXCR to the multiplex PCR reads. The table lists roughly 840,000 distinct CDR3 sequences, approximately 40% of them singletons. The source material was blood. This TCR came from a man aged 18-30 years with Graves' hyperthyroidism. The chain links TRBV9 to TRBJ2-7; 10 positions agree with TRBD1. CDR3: CASARTGGSYEQYF. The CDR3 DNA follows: TGTGCCAGCGCGAGGACAGGGGGCTCCTACGAGCAGTACTTC.